These 18 T cell receptor beta chains were sequenced from one sample in a study of blood T cell repertoires in COVID-19. The data were produced by immunoSEQ multiplex PCR, yet TCRdb's version contains in-frame clones alone and is incomplete. Here the sample spans approximately 300,000 clones, about 84% being singletons. Material: peripheral blood. These receptors were collected from a woman between 45 and 60 years old with acute or convalescent COVID-19.

This clone appeared once. The chain uses TRBV24-1 and TRBJ2-1, with 9 bases lining up with TRBD2. Per germline, CDR1 KGHDR and CDR2 SFDVKD. The V segment lost 2 bases and the J segment 10 bases; nucleotides outside the gene matches: 11. The CDR3 covers 16 residues. The CDR3 here is CATSDSGLAMIGEQFF. CDR3 DNA: TGTGCCACCAGTGATTCGGGACTAGCTATGATAGGCGAGCAGTTCTTC.

This chain uses TRBV4-3 with TRBJ2-4; 7 nucleotides match TRBD1. V lost 1 base, J lost 2 bases, and 5 bases stayed unmatched. The CDR3 runs to 16 residues. CDR1 is LGHNA and CDR2 is YSLEER in the germline V gene. CDR3 DNA: TGCGCCAGCAGCCAAGGACAGGGTAACACCAAAAACATTCAGTACTTC. Protein product: CASSQGQGNTKNIQYF.

This rearrangement joins TRBV27 to TRBJ2-7; a weak D match, TRBD1 (6 bases). V was clipped by 6 bases and J by 0 bases, with 18 bases between them. Germline V gene data show CDR1 as MNHEY and CDR2 as SMNVEV (reference sequence). There are 16 residues in the CDR3. The CDR3: CASSPPRQDFSYEQYF. CDR3 in DNA: TGTGCCAGCAGCCCGCCCCGACAGGACTTCTCCTACGAGCAGTACTTC.

The chain recombines TRBV6-5 with TRBJ1-2; 10 bases fit TRBD1. Germline values: CDR1 MNHEY, CDR2 SVGAGI. The CDR3 has 14 residues. The V segment lost 7 bases and the J segment 4 bases; nucleotides outside the gene matches: 6. This chain's CDR3 is CASTGTGEGYGYTF. CDR3 DNA sequence: TGTGCCAGCACCGGGACAGGGGAGGGCTATGGCTACACCTTC.

The chain recombines TRBV2 with TRBJ1-3; 7 bases align to TRBD1. V was pared by 9 bases and J by 0 bases, with 5 bases of the junction left unmatched. The CDR3 contains 14 residues. The germline V gene encodes CDR1 SNHLY and CDR2 FYNNEI. The CDR3 loop is CARTQGSSGNTIYF. DNA of the CDR3: TGTGCCAGGACACAGGGGAGCTCTGGAAACACCATATATTTT.

The chain uses TRBV5-4 and TRBJ2-7, with 9 bases aligning to TRBD1. Trimming took 0 bases from V and 5 from J; bases not matched to a gene: 9. Germline loops: CDR1 SGHNT, CDR2 YYREEE (reference sequence). The CDR3 spans 16 residues. CDR3 coding DNA: TGTGCCAGCAGCTTGGCCTTAAGGACAGGGGAGAACGAGCAGTACTTC. Translation: CASSLALRTGENEQYF.

The chain uses TRBV10-3 and TRBJ2-5, with D maybe TRBD2 (6 bases). Trimming cost V 3 bases and J 4 bases, with 12 bases left between them. CDR1 is ENHRY and CDR2 is SYGVKD in the germline V gene. CDR3 length equals 14 residues. The CDR3 spells CAISDGGNPETQYF. CDR3 coding DNA: TGTGCCATCAGTGACGGGGGTAACCCAGAGACCCAGTACTTC.

The chain joins TRBV6-5 to TRBJ2-5; the match to TRBD2 covers 11 bases. V lost 0 bases to trimming and J lost 5 bases; unmatched junction nucleotides: 2. The CDR3 has 15 residues. CDR1 is MNHEY, CDR2 SVGAGI, per germline. Here the CDR3 reads CASSYSSSGRETQYF. The DNA for the CDR3 is TGTGCCAGCAGTTACTCGTCTAGCGGGAGGGAGACCCAGTACTTC.

The chain has TRBV6-5 and TRBJ2-1, with 11 bases matching TRBD1. V lost 2 bases to trimming and J lost 4 bases; unmatched junction nucleotides: 1. In germline, CDR1 is MNHEY, CDR2 SVGAGI. The CDR3 is made up of 15 amino acids. The CDR3: CASSYGQGAYNEQFF. DNA of the CDR3: TGTGCCAGCAGTTACGGACAGGGGGCGTACAATGAGCAGTTCTTC.

The chain uses TRBV28 and TRBJ2-3; 7 bases match TRBD1. The V segment lost 4 bases and the J segment 5 bases; nucleotides outside the gene matches: 0. Germline V gene data show CDR1 as MDHEN and CDR2 as SYDVKM. This CDR3 has 12 amino acids. CDR3 DNA: TGTGCCAGCAGTTCAGGGGGAGATACGCAGTATTTT. Its translation: CASSSGGDTQYF.

This chain connects TRBV7-9 to TRBJ2-1; maybe TRBD2 (5 bases). The germline V and J ends were trimmed by 5 bases and 7 bases, with 12 bases remaining between them. The CDR3 contains 13 residues. Germline V lookup: CDR1 SEHNR, CDR2 FQNEAQ (reference sequence). DNA of the CDR3: TGTGCCAGCAGCCAGCGGAGCTGGAATGAGCAGTTCTTC. This gives the protein CASSQRSWNEQFF.

This sequence joins TRBV6-5 and TRBJ1-1; weak D call: TRBD1 (6 bases). This CDR3 has 15 residues. The V end lost 0 bases, the J end lost 5 bases, and 13 bases lay between the germline ends. CDR1 is MNHEY and CDR2 is SVGAGI in the germline V gene. The CDR3 sequence: CASSYSTGQGTEAFF. In nucleotides, the CDR3 is TGTGCCAGCAGTTACTCGACAGGTCAAGGGACTGAAGCTTTCTTT.

The CDR3 spells CASSPGLRVTGELFF. The CDR3 nucleotides read TGTGCCAGCAGCCCGGGACTACGCGTCACCGGGGAGCTGTTTTTT. This chain links TRBV13 with TRBJ2-2, with TRBD2 identical over 7 bases. Germline V gene data show CDR1 as PRHDT and CDR2 as FYEKMQ (reference sequence). V gave up 5 bases and J gave up 4 bases; unmatched junction bases: 7. CDR3 length: 15 amino acids. Full variable domain (outside the CDR3, taken from reference TRBV13 and TRBJ2-2): AAGVIQSPRHLIKEKRETATLKCYPIPRHDTVYWYQQGPGQDPQFLISFYEKMQSDKGSIPDRFSAQQFSDYHSELNMSSLELGDSALYFCASSPGLRVTGELFFGEGSRLTVL.

This clone was seen a handful of times. The V and J genes are TRBV18 and TRBJ1-2; 7 positions agree with TRBD1. CDR3 length: 17 residues. V dropped 2 bases and J dropped 4; count of bases not matched to a gene: 13. Germline values: CDR1 KGHSH, CDR2 LQKENI. Here the CDR3 reads CASSPTRNRGHGYGYTF. Here the CDR3 DNA reads TGTGCCAGCTCACCAACCCGGAACAGGGGCCACGGCTATGGCTACACCTTC.

This clone was detected only once. The genes are TRBV9 and TRBJ2-1, with 14 bases aligning to TRBD2. The V segment lost 4 bases and the J segment 1 base; nucleotides outside the gene matches: 10. Germline CDR1 is SGDLS and CDR2 is YYNGEE. CDR3 length: 19 amino acids. The CDR3 sequence is CASSPTGLAGASSYNEQFF. The CDR3 bases are TGTGCCAGCAGCCCGACGGGACTAGCGGGGGCTAGTTCCTACAATGAGCAGTTCTTC.

CDR3 coding DNA: TGTGCCAGCAGCTTACCGCGCTACGAGCAGTACTTC. Its translation: CASSLPRYEQYF. This chain joins TRBV7-9 and TRBJ2-7; no clear D. Between the trimmed V and J ends, which lost 2 bases and 3 bases, there was a span of 5 bases. The CDR3 has 12 residues. CDR1 and CDR2 from the germline V gene are SEHNR and FQNEAQ (reference sequence).

This sequence joins TRBV7-2 and TRBJ2-2; D is unresolved. This CDR3 has 14 residues. With 7 bases removed from V and 4 bases from J, the gap between germline ends came to 13 bases. The germline CDR1 and CDR2 sequences are SGHTA and FQGNSA. The CDR3, as DNA: TGTGCCAGCACCGAGTGGTATTCCACCGGGGAGCTGTTTTTT. Protein product: CASTEWYSTGELFF.

V usage is TRBV7-9 and J usage is TRBJ1-5, with TRBD1 as a possible D gene (5 bases). In germline, CDR1 is SEHNR, CDR2 FQNEAQ (reference sequence). The CDR3 length is 13 residues. Trimming removed 4 bases at V and 9 bases at J, with 13 bases between. CDR3 bases: TGTGCCAGCAGCTCCGACAGCGCTCCGCCCCAGCATTTT. Protein product: CASSSDSAPPQHF.